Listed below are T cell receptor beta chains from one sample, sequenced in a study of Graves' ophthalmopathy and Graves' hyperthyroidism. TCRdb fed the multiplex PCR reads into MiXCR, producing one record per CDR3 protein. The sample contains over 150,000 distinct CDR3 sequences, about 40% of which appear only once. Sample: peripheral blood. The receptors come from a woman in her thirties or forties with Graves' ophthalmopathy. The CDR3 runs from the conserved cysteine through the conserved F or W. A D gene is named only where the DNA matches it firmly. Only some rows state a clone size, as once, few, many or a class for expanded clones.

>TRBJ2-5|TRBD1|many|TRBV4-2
TGTGCCAGCAGCCAAGATTTCGGGGACAGGACCCAGTACTTC
CASSQDFGDRTQYF
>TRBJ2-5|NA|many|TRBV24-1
TGTGCCACCGGGGACGGGGAAGAGACCCAGTACTTC
CATGDGEETQYF
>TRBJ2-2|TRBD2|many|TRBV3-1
TGTGCCAGCAGCCGAGAGACTAGCGGCGACCGGGAGCTGTTTTTT
CASSRETSGDRELFF
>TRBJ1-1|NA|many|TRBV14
TGTGCCAGCAGCCAAGTGATGAACACTGAAGCTTTCTTT
CASSQVMNTEAFF
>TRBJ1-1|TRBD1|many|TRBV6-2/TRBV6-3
TGTGCCAGCAGTTATCTCCTTGGACAGGGCGTGACGAACACTGAAGCTTTCTTT
CASSYLLGQGVTNTEAFF
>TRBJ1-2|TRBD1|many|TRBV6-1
TGTGCCAGCAGGCTAACAGGGGACTATGGCTACACCTTC
CASRLTGDYGYTF
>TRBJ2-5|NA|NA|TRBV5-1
TGCGCCAGCAGCTTGGCCCGAGACAGTACATGGACCCAGTACTTC
CASSLARDSTWTQYF
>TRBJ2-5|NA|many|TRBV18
TGTGCCAGCTCACCCGCCCGGGTGGAGACCCAGTACTTC
CASSPARVETQYF
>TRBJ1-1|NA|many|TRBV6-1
TGTGCCAGCCTCTTGGCAGGGCCAAGTGAGAACACTGAAGCTTTCTTT
CASLLAGPSENTEAFF
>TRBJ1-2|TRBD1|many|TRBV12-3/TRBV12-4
TGTGCCAGCGGAAAGGGGGGACAGCGCACCCGCTATGGCTACACCTTC
CASGKGGQRTRYGYTF